Listed here are 31 T cell receptor beta chains from one sample, sequenced in a study of vaccination and CD4 T cells after COVID-19. Time point indicated: late sampling 161 to 241 days after vaccination in three convalescent patients. Treatment indicated: approximately nine-day PBMC culture with coronavirus spike peptide pools or control peptides (ViraFEST assay). At the Johns Hopkins FTIC core, DNA taken from cultured CD4+ T cells was sequenced by way of the Oncomine TCR Beta short-read assay. A single record per CDR3 protein comes from TCRdb applying MiXCR to the PCR reads. The repertoire has around 25,000 distinct CDR3 sequences, more than 25% of them found once; the top ten carry around 7.4%. The antigens of these receptors remain unknown. This material consisted of CD4+ T cells from blood, cultured in vitro, taken about 7 months after SARS-CoV-2 vaccination. The receptors shown here come from a human donor who had recovered from COVID-19.

This clonotype was observed a handful of times. This chain uses TRBV7-2 with TRBJ2-7, with TRBD2 matching over 11 bases. The CDR3 has 15 amino acids. Trimming removed 7 bases from V and 4 bases from J; junction bases left unmatched: 9. The germline V gene encodes CDR1 SGHTA and CDR2 FQGNSA. In DNA, the CDR3 is TGTGCCAGCACACCCGCCGGGACTAGCGGATACGAGCAGTACTTC. Amino acids: CASTPAGTSGYEQYF. Supplemented by reference TRBV7-2 and TRBJ2-7, the full variable domain reads GAGVSQSPSNKVTEKGKDVELRCDPISGHTALYWYRQSLGQGLEFLIYFQGNSAPDKSGLPSDRFSAERTGGSVSTLTIQRTQQEDSAVYLCASTPAGTSGYEQYFGPGTRLTVT.

This clonotype was counted between two and nine times. The genes are TRBV20-1 and TRBJ2-5; tentative D call: TRBD2 (6 bases). V was trimmed by 4 bases and J by 2 bases, leaving 11 bases between them. This CDR3 is built from 13 residues. The germline V gene has CDR1 DFQATT and CDR2 SNEGSKA (reference sequence). The CDR3 loop is CSATSAVQETQYF. DNA for the CDR3: TGCAGTGCTACTAGCGCGGTTCAAGAGACCCAGTACTTC.

This clonotype showed up just a few times. The V call is TRBV20-1, the J call TRBJ2-7; D remains unclear. V was clipped by 0 bases and J by 3 bases, with 12 bases between them. Germline V gene data show CDR1 as DFQATT and CDR2 as SNEGSKA (reference sequence). The length of the CDR3 is 14 residues. The DNA for the CDR3 is TGCAGTGCTAGAGATTCGGGCAGAGGCTACGAGCAGTACTTC. It yields the protein CSARDSGRGYEQYF.

The J gene is TRBJ1-2, the V gene TRBV6-2 or TRBV6-3; D possibly corresponds to TRBD1 (6 bases). This CDR3 is built from 13 residues. From germline, CDR1 is MNHEY and CDR2 SVGEGT. Trimming shortened V by 0 bases and J by 14 bases, and 16 bases separated the two germline ends. The CDR3 loop reads CASSYSATGTPTF. CDR3 coding DNA: TGTGCCAGCAGTTACTCGGCTACAGGGACGCCAACCTTC.

This chain joins TRBV7-2 and TRBJ1-6, with D hard to call. With 1 base removed from V and 8 bases from J, the gap between germline ends came to 9 bases. The germline V gene has CDR1 SGHTA and CDR2 FQGNSA. CDR3 length: 14 amino acids. CDR3 coding DNA: TGTGCCAGCAGCTTAGAAAGGAGGGATTCACCCCTCCACTTT. Its translation: CASSLERRDSPLHF.

The CDR3 coding sequence is TGTGCCAGCAGGACAGGGCCTGAAGCTTTCTTT. Amino acid sequence: CASRTGPEAFF. The V gene is TRBV28, the J gene TRBJ1-1; the match to TRBD1 covers 7 bases. The CDR3 has 11 residues. V was clipped by 6 bases and J by 6 bases; unmatched bases: 1. The germline CDR1 and CDR2 sequences are MDHEN and SYDVKM.

V is TRBV2 and J is TRBJ1-1; D gene unclear. This CDR3 comprises 11 residues. Germline CDR1 and CDR2: SNHLY and FYNNEI. V lost 7 bases, J lost 3 bases, and 6 bases lay in between. CDR3 loop: CASTVDTEAFF. The CDR3 coding sequence is TGTGCCAGCACCGTTGACACTGAAGCTTTCTTT.

The chain has TRBV6-1 and TRBJ1-1, with TRBD1 matching over 7 bases. After removal of 8 bases from V and 0 bases from J, the junction contained 3 bases not matched to a gene. The germline V gene has CDR1 MNHNS and CDR2 SASEGT. The CDR3 spans 13 residues. The CDR3 DNA sequence: TGTGCCAGCCGACAGGGAGTGAACACTGAAGCTTTCTTT. Translation: CASRQGVNTEAFF.

This clonotype appeared a few times. This sequence joins TRBV29-1 and TRBJ2-7; D gene ambiguous. Germline CDR1 is SQVTM and CDR2 is ANQGSEA. V lost 0 bases, J lost 2 bases, and 14 bases lay in between. This CDR3 region has 15 residues. The CDR3 protein is CSVEDPSLVTYEQYF. DNA of the CDR3: TGCAGCGTTGAAGATCCCAGTTTGGTTACCTACGAGCAGTACTTC.

The V gene is TRBV6-5, the J gene TRBJ2-1; 11 bases map to TRBD2. The CDR3 consists of 16 residues. Germline-derived CDR1 and CDR2 are MNHEY and SVGAGI. The junction had 2 bases not matched to a gene; V was cut back by 0 bases and J by 4 bases. The CDR3 reads CASSYSLAGGYNEQFF. Written as DNA, the CDR3 is TGTGCCAGCAGTTACTCTCTAGCGGGAGGATACAATGAGCAGTTCTTC.

There are a few counts of this clonotype. The chain links TRBV20-1 to TRBJ2-7; TRBD1 aligns across 8 bases. J lost 3 bases, V lost 6 bases, and 7 bases had no gene match. Germline V lookup: CDR1 DFQATT, CDR2 SNEGSKA (reference sequence). The CDR3 contains 13 residues. This chain's CDR3 is CSARPGGGYEQYF. DNA for the CDR3: TGCAGTGCACGTCCAGGGGGCGGCTACGAGCAGTACTTC.

This clonotype was recorded a few times. The chain employs TRBV20-1 and TRBJ2-2, with 7 bases identical to TRBD2. The CDR3 extends over 15 amino acids. With 3 bases clipped from V and 5 bases from J, the junction kept 9 bases outside the gene matches. Germline CDR1 and CDR2: DFQATT and SNEGSKA (reference sequence). DNA of the CDR3: TGCAGTGCTAGTAGGTCGGCGGGAGTAACCGGGGAGCTGTTTTTT. Translated, it gives CSASRSAGVTGELFF.

The chain employs TRBV2 and TRBJ1-6; D may be TRBD1 (5 bases). V lost 4 bases, J lost 6 bases, and 13 bases lay in between. Per the germline V gene, CDR1 is SNHLY and CDR2 is FYNNEI. CDR3 size: 15 residues. The CDR3 sequence: CASSASGQGNSPLHF. CDR3 DNA sequence: TGTGCCAGCAGTGCATCGGGGCAGGGTAATTCACCCCTCCACTTT.

This chain uses TRBV7-9 with TRBJ2-2; D not resolved. Germline assignment: CDR1 SEHNR and CDR2 FQNEAQ (reference sequence). Trimming removed 6 bases at V and 4 bases at J, with 3 bases between. The CDR3 sequence is 11 residues long. As DNA, the CDR3 is TGTGCCAGCAGGGGCACCGGGGAGCTGTTTTTT. It yields the protein CASRGTGELFF.

By frequency in the sample, this clonotype is medium-sized (0.01 to 0.1%). The CDR3 is CSASQGTTDTQYF. The CDR3 region has the DNA TGCAGTGCTAGCCAGGGGACCACAGATACGCAGTATTTT. The chain carries TRBV20-1 and TRBJ2-3; D possibly corresponds to TRBD1 (6 bases). This CDR3 has 13 residues. Trimming took off 3 bases at V and 2 bases at J, with 9 bases between the two ends. Germline CDR1 DFQATT, CDR2 SNEGSKA (reference sequence).

This clonotype was detected a few times. The chain is built from TRBV20-1 and TRBJ2-7, with TRBD1 matching over 10 bases. This CDR3 has 16 amino acids. Germline loops: CDR1 DFQATT, CDR2 SNEGSKA (reference sequence). The V and J ends lost 2 bases and 2 bases, in that order; junction bases with no gene match: 9. The chain's CDR3 is CSARKSGQGDPYEQYF. CDR3 coding DNA: TGCAGTGCTAGAAAGTCTGGACAGGGGGATCCCTACGAGCAGTACTTC.

V gene TRBV5-6 combines with J gene TRBJ2-3, with TRBD2 as a possible D gene (6 bases). Between the trimmed V and J ends, which lost 4 bases and 2 bases, there was a span of 8 bases. The CDR3 consists of 13 residues. Per the germline V gene, CDR1 is SGHDT and CDR2 is YYEEEE. The DNA of the CDR3 is TGTGCCAGCAGCCTGGACTACACAGATACGCAGTATTTT. Amino acid sequence: CASSLDYTDTQYF.

The CDR3 coding sequence is TGTGCCAGCAGTCTCCGGGGCGCTTGGAATGAGCAGTTCTTC. Translating gives CASSLRGAWNEQFF. The V gene is TRBV28, the J gene TRBJ2-1; D is perhaps TRBD1 or TRBD2 (5 bases each). V was trimmed by 5 bases and J by 7 bases, leaving 15 bases between them. CDR1 is MDHEN, CDR2 SYDVKM, per germline. CDR3 length: 14 residues.

The chain combines TRBV10-3 with TRBJ2-3, with 14 bases aligning to TRBD2. Germline V gene sequence: CDR1 ENHRY, CDR2 SYGVKD. Germline trimming cut 9 bases from V and 4 bases from J; bases unmatched to any gene: 6. CDR3 length equals 15 residues. CDR3 sequence reads: CAIAGLAGAADTQYF. The DNA of the CDR3 is TGTGCCATAGCGGGACTAGCGGGAGCGGCAGATACGCAGTATTTT.

As DNA, the CDR3 is TGTGCCACCAGCAGAGGACGCAATCAGCCCCAGCATTTT. Encoded protein: CATSRGRNQPQHF. The J gene is TRBJ1-5, the V gene TRBV15; D gene uncertain. V was cut by 1 base and J by 2 bases, with 3 bases left in between. Germline assignment: CDR1 LNHNV and CDR2 YYDKDF (reference sequence). The CDR3 has 13 amino acids.

Here the CDR3 DNA reads TGTGCCAGCTCACCCTCTGTCCAGAAAGAAGCTTTCTTT. Protein product: CASSPSVQKEAFF. The chain uses TRBV18 and TRBJ1-1, with D unclear. V was shortened by 3 bases and J by 8 bases, with 13 bases between the two germline ends. Germline V gene sequence: CDR1 KGHSH, CDR2 LQKENI. This CDR3 has 13 amino acids.

The chain employs TRBV5-4 and TRBJ2-5; 7 bases map to TRBD1. Germline CDR1 and CDR2: SGHNT and YYREEE (reference sequence). This CDR3 region has 15 residues. With V trimmed by 4 bases and J by 5 bases, 11 bases remained unmatched. DNA of the CDR3: TGTGCCAGCAGCCGTGGGACAGCTAGTGTGGAGACCCAGTACTTC. Protein: CASSRGTASVETQYF.

In this sample, this clonotype turned up a few times. CDR3 sequence: CASSLGDTNYEQYF. In DNA form, the CDR3 reads TGTGCCAGCAGCTTAGGGGACACTAACTACGAGCAGTACTTC. This chain links TRBV7-9 with TRBJ2-7, with D maybe TRBD1 (6 bases). The CDR3 is made up of 14 amino acids. Germline V lookup: CDR1 SEHNR, CDR2 FQNEAQ (reference sequence). Trimming took off 1 base at V and 3 bases at J, with 10 bases between the two ends.

This chain connects TRBV6-2 or TRBV6-3 to TRBJ2-5, with 8 nucleotides matching TRBD1. This CDR3 contains 16 residues. Germline loops: CDR1 MNHEY, CDR2 SVGEGT. V was clipped by 9 bases and J by 5 bases; unmatched bases: 17. The CDR3 spells CASGPRTGLVFETQYF. The CDR3, as DNA: TGTGCCAGTGGGCCTAGGACAGGGTTGGTGTTCGAGACCCAGTACTTC.

This clonotype has a handful of counts. V and J are TRBV6-2 or TRBV6-3 and TRBJ1-2; 8 nucleotides align to TRBD1. With V trimmed by 5 bases and J by 5 bases, 4 bases remained unmatched. This CDR3 is built from 13 residues. CDR1 MNHEY and CDR2 SVGEGT come from the germline V gene. The CDR3, as DNA: TGTGCCAGCAGTCGCGGACAGGGTTATGGCTACACCTTC. It is translated as CASSRGQGYGYTF.

CDR3 in DNA: TGTGCCAGCACCGGGACTAGCGGGAGCGGGAATGAGCAGTTCTTC. This codes for CASTGTSGSGNEQFF. The chain couples TRBV6-1 to TRBJ2-1; 14 bases line up with TRBD2. The CDR3 covers 15 residues. Germline CDR1 reads MNHNS; CDR2 reads SASEGT. V shed 7 bases, J shed 7 bases, and the junction held 6 bases outside the gene matches.

This clonotype was seen a few times. The chain has TRBV15 and TRBJ1-2, with TRBD1 matching over 7 bases. The CDR3 consists of 13 residues. Germline values: CDR1 LNHNV, CDR2 YYDKDF (reference sequence). V gave up 5 bases and J gave up 4 bases; unmatched junction bases: 4. CDR3 sequence: CATSEDRLYGYTF. Written as DNA, the CDR3 is TGTGCCACCAGCGAGGACAGGCTCTATGGCTACACCTTC.

V and J are TRBV12-3 or TRBV12-4 and TRBJ1-5; D uncertain. V lost 2 bases, J lost 7 bases, and 15 bases lay in between. CDR3 length equals 15 residues. CDR3 in DNA: TGTGCCAGCAGTTTACGTGGACGGGGTAACCAGCCCCAGCATTTT. Amino acid sequence: CASSLRGRGNQPQHF.

This clonotype showed up just a few times. The chain has TRBV20-1 and TRBJ2-7, with 8 bases identical to TRBD2. There are 17 residues in the CDR3. J gave up 5 bases and V 3 bases, and 18 bases lay outside the gene matches. Per germline, CDR1 DFQATT and CDR2 SNEGSKA (reference sequence). The DNA for the CDR3 is TGCAGTGCTAGGTCCCCCGGCGGAGGCGGGAGGTTGAACGAGCAGTACTTC. As protein: CSARSPGGGGRLNEQYF.

This clonotype was observed a handful of times. The chain combines TRBV20-1 with TRBJ1-5; D is possibly TRBD1 (6 bases). The CDR3 totals 18 residues. Trimming shortened V by 3 bases and J by 2 bases, and 23 bases separated the two germline ends. Germline-derived CDR1 and CDR2 are DFQATT and SNEGSKA (reference sequence). The CDR3 here is CSARPPMGGYMGNQPQHF. The CDR3 DNA follows: TGCAGTGCTAGGCCTCCCATGGGGGGCTATATGGGCAATCAGCCCCAGCATTTT.

This clonotype was counted once. This chain joins TRBV18 and TRBJ2-7; D perhaps matches TRBD1 (5 bases). Germline assignment: CDR1 KGHSH and CDR2 LQKENI. V gave up 0 bases and J gave up 2 bases, with 8 bases separating them. CDR3 length equals 14 residues. The CDR3 reads CASSPPGQAYEQYF. CDR3 nucleotides: TGTGCCAGCTCACCACCGGGGCAGGCCTACGAGCAGTACTTC.